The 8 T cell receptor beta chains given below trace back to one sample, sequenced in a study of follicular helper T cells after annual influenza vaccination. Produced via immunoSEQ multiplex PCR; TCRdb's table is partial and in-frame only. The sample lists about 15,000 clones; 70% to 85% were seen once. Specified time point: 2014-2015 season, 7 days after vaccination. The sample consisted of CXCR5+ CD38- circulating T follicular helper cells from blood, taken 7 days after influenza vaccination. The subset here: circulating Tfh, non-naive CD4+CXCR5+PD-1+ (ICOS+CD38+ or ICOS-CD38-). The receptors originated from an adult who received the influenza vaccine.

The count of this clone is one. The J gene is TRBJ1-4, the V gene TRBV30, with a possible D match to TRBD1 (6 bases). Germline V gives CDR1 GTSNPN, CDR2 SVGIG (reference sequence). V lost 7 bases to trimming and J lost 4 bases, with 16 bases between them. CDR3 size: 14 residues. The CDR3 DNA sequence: TGTGCCTACACTCGACAGGATGGTAATGAAAAACTGTTTTTT. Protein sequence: CAYTRQDGNEKLFF.

CDR3 amino acids: CASSFRGRSETQYF. The CDR3, as DNA: TGTGCCAGCAGCTTCCGAGGGAGGTCTGAGACCCAGTACTTC. The chain combines TRBV11-1 with TRBJ2-5; D perhaps matches TRBD2 (6 bases). The CDR3 covers 14 residues. From germline, CDR1 is SGHAT and CDR2 FQDESV (reference sequence). V lost 3 bases, J lost 5 bases, and 13 bases lay in between.

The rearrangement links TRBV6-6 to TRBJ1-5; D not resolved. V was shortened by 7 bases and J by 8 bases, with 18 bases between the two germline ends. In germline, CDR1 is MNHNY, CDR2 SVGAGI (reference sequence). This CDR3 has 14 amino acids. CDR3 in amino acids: CASNPQFRGEPQHF. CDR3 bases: TGTGCCAGCAACCCACAGTTCCGGGGAGAGCCCCAGCATTTT.

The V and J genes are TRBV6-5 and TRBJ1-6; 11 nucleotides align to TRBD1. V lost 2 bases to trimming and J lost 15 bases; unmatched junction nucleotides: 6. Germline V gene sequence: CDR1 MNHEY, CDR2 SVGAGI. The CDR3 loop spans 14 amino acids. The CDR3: CASSYSGGTGGLHF. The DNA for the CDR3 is TGTGCCAGCAGTTACAGCGGGGGGACAGGGGGCCTCCACTTT.

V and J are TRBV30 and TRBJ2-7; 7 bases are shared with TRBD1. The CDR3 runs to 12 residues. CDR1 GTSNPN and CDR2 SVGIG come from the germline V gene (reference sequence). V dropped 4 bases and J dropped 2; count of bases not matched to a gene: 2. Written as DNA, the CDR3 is TGTGCCTGGAACAGGGGTCCCTACGAGCAGTACTTC. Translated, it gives CAWNRGPYEQYF.

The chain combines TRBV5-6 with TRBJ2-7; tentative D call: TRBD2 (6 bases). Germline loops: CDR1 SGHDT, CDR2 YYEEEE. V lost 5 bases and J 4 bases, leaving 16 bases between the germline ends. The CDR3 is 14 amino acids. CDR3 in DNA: TGTGCCAGCAGTTTTCGGGACGGGGGTTACGAGCAGTACTTC. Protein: CASSFRDGGYEQYF.

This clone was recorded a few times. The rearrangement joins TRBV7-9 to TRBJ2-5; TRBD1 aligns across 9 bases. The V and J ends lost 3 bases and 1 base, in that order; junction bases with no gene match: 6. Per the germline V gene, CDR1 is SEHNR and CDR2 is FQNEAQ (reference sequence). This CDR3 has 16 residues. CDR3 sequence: CASSLATGGGQETQYF. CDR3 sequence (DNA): TGTGCCAGCAGCTTGGCGACAGGGGGAGGCCAAGAGACCCAGTACTTC.

The CDR3, as DNA: TGTGCCAGCAGGGTCGACTCACCCGGGGAGCTGTTTTTT. It is translated as CASRVDSPGELFF. The rearrangement uses TRBV6-1 and TRBJ2-2, with no clear D. Trimming stripped 6 bases from V and 6 bases from J, with 11 bases between. This CDR3 is built from 13 residues. CDR1 is MNHNS, CDR2 SASEGT, per germline.